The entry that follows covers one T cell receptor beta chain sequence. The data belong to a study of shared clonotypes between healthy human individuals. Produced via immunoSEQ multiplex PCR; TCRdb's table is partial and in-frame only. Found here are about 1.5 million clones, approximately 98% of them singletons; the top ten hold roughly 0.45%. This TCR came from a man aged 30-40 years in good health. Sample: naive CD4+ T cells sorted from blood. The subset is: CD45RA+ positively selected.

DNA of the CDR3: TGTGCCAGCAGCTTGGGACTACTCGGGCGGGTTGAGCAGTTCTTC. Amino acids: CASSLGLLGRVEQFF. The chain carries TRBV7-3 and TRBJ2-1, with 7 bases that match TRBD2. V shed 3 bases and J 9 bases; nucleotides not matched to a gene: 11. There are 15 residues in the CDR3. Germline V gene sequence: CDR1 SGHTA, CDR2 FQGTGA.